Shown below are 21 T cell receptor beta chains from a single sample sequenced in a study of memory CD4+ T cells and cytomegalovirus serostatus. The repertoire was sequenced with immunoSEQ multiplex PCR; TCRdb's copy has only in-frame clones and lacks some. The top ten hold 0.55% of the sample, which has about 42,000 clones, over 70% seen once. Single viable CD3+CD4+CD8-CD45RO+ cells were sorted as the memory CD4+ T cells. The sequenced sample consisted of memory CD4+ T cells from blood. The receptors originated from an adult in good health and CMV-seronegative.

This clone was observed a handful of times. The CDR3 here is CASSASNDRVWSGELFF. Here the CDR3 DNA reads TGTGCCAGCAGCGCGTCTAATGACAGGGTTTGGTCCGGGGAGCTGTTTTTT. The chain is built from TRBV9 and TRBJ2-2; 7 nucleotides align to TRBD1. Germline V CDR1 and CDR2: SGDLS, YYNGEE. V dropped 3 bases and J dropped 6; count of bases not matched to a gene: 14. CDR3 length: 17 amino acids.

V and J are TRBV14 and TRBJ1-4; unclear D gene. Germline V gene sequence: CDR1 SGHDN, CDR2 FVKESK. This CDR3 is 15 amino acids long. The V end lost 0 bases, the J end lost 5 bases, and 10 bases lay between the germline ends. CDR3 region: CASSQEGNLNEKLFF. The CDR3 DNA follows: TGTGCCAGCAGCCAAGAAGGGAACTTGAATGAAAAACTGTTTTTT.

The chain joins TRBV7-6 to TRBJ1-5; D is undetermined. Germline V gene sequence: CDR1 SGHVS, CDR2 FNYEAQ. The CDR3 is made up of 11 amino acids. Trimming removed 1 base from V and 9 bases from J, with 4 bases in between. The CDR3 DNA sequence: TGTGCCAGCAGCTTAGATGGGCCCCAGCATTTT. Translated: CASSLDGPQHF.

The V and J genes are TRBV6-1 and TRBJ2-4; tentative D call: TRBD1 (6 bases). V gave up 5 bases and J gave up 0 bases, with 11 bases separating them. The germline gives CDR1 MNHNS, CDR2 SASEGT. The CDR3 covers 15 residues. CDR3 amino acids: CASSRGGLAKNIQYF. DNA for the CDR3: TGTGCCAGCAGTCGAGGGGGATTAGCCAAAAACATTCAGTACTTC.

The chain uses TRBV7-2 and TRBJ1-6; D is undetermined. The V gene lost 2 bases and the J gene lost 9 bases, with 8 bases spanning the gap. This CDR3 has 13 amino acids. CDR1 and CDR2 from the germline V gene are SGHTA and FQGNSA. CDR3 coding DNA: TGTGCCAGCAGCTTACCCGCAGGTTCACCCCTCCACTTT. It translates to CASSLPAGSPLHF.

The V gene is TRBV9, the J gene TRBJ2-3; 7 nucleotides align to TRBD1. V dropped 6 bases and J dropped 1; count of bases not matched to a gene: 2. CDR3 length: 13 amino acids. Per germline, CDR1 SGDLS and CDR2 YYNGEE. The CDR3 nucleotides are TGTGCCAGCAAAACAGGGGGCACAGATACGCAGTATTTT. Residues: CASKTGGTDTQYF.

V gene TRBV6-6 combines with J gene TRBJ1-6, with 9 nucleotides matching TRBD1. The J segment lost 9 bases and the V segment lost 5 bases, leaving 11 bases of the junction unmatched. Germline CDR1 MNHNY, CDR2 SVGAGI (reference sequence). This CDR3 contains 16 residues. Here the CDR3 reads CASSPTAGQGGSPLHF. DNA of the CDR3: TGTGCCAGCAGTCCAACCGCGGGACAGGGTGGTTCACCCCTCCACTTT.

This sequence joins TRBV7-9 and TRBJ1-5, with TRBD1 matching over 11 bases. The CDR3 has 15 residues. Germline V CDR1 and CDR2: SEHNR, FQNEAQ (reference sequence). V gave up 4 bases and J gave up 8 bases; unmatched junction bases: 7. CDR3: CASSSWTGGVEPQHF. The CDR3 DNA reads as TGTGCCAGCAGCTCCTGGACAGGGGGCGTTGAGCCCCAGCATTTT. Complete variable domain (other parts from reference TRBV7-9 and TRBJ1-5): DTGVSQNPRHKITKRGQNVTFRCDPISEHNRLYWYRQTLGQGPEFLTYFQNEAQLEKSRLLSDRFSAERPKGSFSTLEIQRTEQGDSAMYLCASSSWTGGVEPQHFGDGTRLSIL.

The chain carries TRBV19 and TRBJ1-1; D remains ambiguous. Germline V lookup: CDR1 LNHDA, CDR2 SQIVND (reference sequence). The CDR3 is 13 amino acids. V was shortened by 4 bases and J by 1 base, with 7 bases between the two germline ends. DNA for the CDR3: TGTGCCAGTAGTAGACGCCAGAACACTGAAGCTTTCTTT. It is translated as CASSRRQNTEAFF.

The chain's CDR3 is CASSPYLANTGELFF. The DNA of the CDR3 is TGTGCCAGCAGCCCGTACCTCGCGAACACCGGGGAGCTGTTTTTT. V is TRBV6-4 and J is TRBJ2-2; D is unresolved. The V gene's germline CDR1 is MRHNA and CDR2 SNTAGT. The CDR3 contains 15 residues. Trimming took off 6 bases at V and 0 bases at J, with 11 bases between the two ends.

This clone has more than one count but fewer than ten. The rearrangement links TRBV29-1 to TRBJ1-6, with 8 positions matching TRBD1. The CDR3 runs to 14 residues. Germline V gene lookup returns CDR1 SQVTM and CDR2 ANQGSEA. The ends lost 1 base at V and 5 bases at J; junction bases unmatched: 1. This chain's CDR3 is CSVEGQGNNSPLHF. The CDR3 DNA sequence: TGCAGCGTTGAAGGACAGGGGAATAATTCACCCCTCCACTTT.

CDR3 in DNA: TGCGCCAGCAGCTTGGAGTTTTCCTACAATGAGCAGTTCTTC. Residues: CASSLEFSYNEQFF. The V gene is TRBV5-1, the J gene TRBJ2-1; no firm D call. Germline V CDR1 and CDR2: SGHRS, YFSETQ. The CDR3 is made up of 14 amino acids. V was cut by 0 bases and J by 1 base, with 5 bases left in between.

This clone was observed a single time. This chain connects TRBV11-2 to TRBJ1-1; D is undetermined. Germline V gene sequence: CDR1 SGHAT, CDR2 FQNNGV. V was shortened by 4 bases and J by 6 bases, with 21 bases between the two germline ends. The CDR3 has 16 amino acids. CDR3 residues: CASSSPWARAGSEAFF. The CDR3 coding sequence is TGTGCCAGCAGCTCACCTTGGGCCCGCGCGGGGTCTGAAGCTTTCTTT.

J is TRBJ2-2 and V is TRBV28, with a tentative D call TRBD1 (5 bases). Trimming left V 7 bases short and J 2 bases short, with 11 bases between. CDR1 and CDR2 (germline): MDHEN, SYDVKM. There are 14 residues in the CDR3. The CDR3 spells CASNKGYNTGELFF. DNA for the CDR3: TGTGCCAGCAATAAGGGGTACAACACCGGGGAGCTGTTTTTT.

The chain links TRBV2 to TRBJ1-1, with a weak D call TRBD1 (6 bases). V was shortened by 7 bases and J by 0 bases, with 9 bases between the two germline ends. This CDR3 is 13 amino acids long. The germline V gene encodes CDR1 SNHLY and CDR2 FYNNEI. In nucleotides, the CDR3 is TGTGCCAGCACAGGGGAGATGAACACTGAAGCTTTCTTT. Residues: CASTGEMNTEAFF.

This chain uses TRBV11-3 with TRBJ2-1; 15 bases match TRBD2. Per the germline V gene, CDR1 is SGHNT and CDR2 is YENEEA. The CDR3 totals 15 residues. After removal of 5 bases from V and 7 bases from J, the junction contained 3 bases not matched to a gene. CDR3 amino acids: CASSEGLAGGNEQFF. Here the CDR3 DNA reads TGTGCCAGCAGCGAGGGACTAGCGGGGGGTAATGAGCAGTTCTTC.

As DNA, the CDR3 is TGTGCCACACAGACAGGGGATACCTACGAGCAGTACTTC. Translated: CATQTGDTYEQYF. The chain links TRBV19 to TRBJ2-7, with 8 bases aligning to TRBD1. Germline trimming cut 10 bases from V and 2 bases from J; bases unmatched to any gene: 7. The CDR3 runs to 13 residues. Germline assignment: CDR1 LNHDA and CDR2 SQIVND (reference sequence).

The chain employs TRBV5-8 and TRBJ1-1; D unresolved. Germline lookup yields CDR1 SGHTS and CDR2 YDEGEE. The CDR3 consists of 13 residues. V gave up 5 bases and J gave up 2 bases, with 10 bases separating them. CDR3: CASREHGNTEAFF. CDR3 DNA: TGTGCCAGCAGGGAACATGGTAACACTGAAGCTTTCTTT.

The chain combines TRBV5-4 with TRBJ1-6, with TRBD1 matching 7 bases. The ends lost 5 bases at V and 7 bases at J; junction bases unmatched: 9. The CDR3 has 15 residues. Per germline, CDR1 SGHNT and CDR2 YYREEE (reference sequence). CDR3 region: CASSNPGQENSPLHF. The CDR3 coding sequence is TGTGCCAGCAGTAACCCCGGACAGGAGAATTCACCCCTCCACTTT.

V gene TRBV14 combines with J gene TRBJ1-2; D gene ambiguous. CDR3 size: 17 residues. V was cut by 1 base and J by 8 bases, with 23 bases left in between. In germline, CDR1 is SGHDN, CDR2 FVKESK. As DNA, the CDR3 is TGTGCCAGCAGCCAAGGTGGTTGGCGCTTACTGGGAGGCGGCTACACCTTC. Encoded protein: CASSQGGWRLLGGGYTF.

V gene TRBV5-6 combines with J gene TRBJ1-1; possibly TRBD1 for D (5 bases). Germline lookup yields CDR1 SGHDT and CDR2 YYEEEE. The CDR3 extends over 14 amino acids. Trimming shortened V by 4 bases and J by 2 bases, and 12 bases separated the two germline ends. The CDR3 protein is CASSDPQGNTEAFF. CDR3 nucleotides: TGTGCCAGCAGCGACCCCCAGGGAAACACTGAAGCTTTCTTT.